Following are 16 T cell receptor beta chains from one sample sequenced in a study of blood T cells in healthy people across ages. The use of a sample-barcoded 5' primer and a J-beta primer mix characterized a second PCR of roughly 6 to 12 cycles. TCRdb processed the 5' RACE reads anew with MiXCR; each CDR3 protein has one entry. The table includes about a million distinct CDR3 sequences, roughly two fifths detected once. The sample taken for sequencing was blood. All receptors derive from a man aged 18 to 30 in good health.

The V call is TRBV3-1, the J call TRBJ2-5, with 7 bases that match TRBD2. V lost 5 bases to trimming and J lost 2 bases; unmatched junction nucleotides: 5. The CDR3 is 14 residues long. Germline CDR1 reads LGHDT; CDR2 reads YNNKEL (reference sequence). The CDR3 DNA reads as TGTGCCAGCAGCTCGGGACTACCTCAAGAGACCCAGTACTTC. Residues: CASSSGLPQETQYF.

The V and J genes are TRBV14 and TRBJ2-1; D gene ambiguous. Germline V CDR1 and CDR2: SGHDN, FVKESK. V was trimmed by 5 bases and J by 13 bases, leaving 12 bases between them. This CDR3 is built from 11 residues. The CDR3 reads CASSKVSSQFF. Written as DNA, the CDR3 is TGTGCCAGCAGCAAAGTTTCCAGCCAGTTCTTC.

This sequence joins TRBV7-9 and TRBJ2-4, with 8 bases lining up with TRBD1. Gene TRBJ2-7 matches the end of the DNA better, so the J call may be wrong. Per the germline V gene, CDR1 is SEHNR and CDR2 is FQNEAQ (reference sequence). This CDR3 has 14 residues. This CDR3 is CASRNGQGRDEQYF. Written as DNA, the CDR3 is TGTGCCAGCAGGAACGGACAGGGTCGGGACGAGCAGTACTTC.

The J gene is TRBJ2-5, the V gene TRBV6-6; D is ambiguous. This CDR3 has 13 residues. V was trimmed by 6 bases and J by 11 bases, leaving 19 bases between them. Germline V gene data show CDR1 as MNHNY and CDR2 as SVGAGI (reference sequence). The CDR3 loop reads CASSPYSVDEQYF. CDR3 sequence (DNA): TGTGCCAGCAGCCCCTACAGCGTGGATGAGCAGTACTTC.

The chain links TRBV2 to TRBJ2-7; D may be TRBD2 (7 bases). Germline CDR1 SNHLY, CDR2 FYNNEI. V lost 6 bases and J 0 bases, leaving 15 bases between the germline ends. CDR3 size: 15 residues. The CDR3 DNA reads as TGTGCCAGCAGGGTCCTCGGGGGGCGCTCCTACGAGCAGTACTTC. This translates into CASRVLGGRSYEQYF.

V and J are TRBV20-1 and TRBJ1-2, with 8 bases identical to TRBD1. Germline CDR1 reads DFQATT; CDR2 reads SNEGSKA (reference sequence). Trimming removed 4 bases from V and 7 bases from J; junction bases left unmatched: 5. The CDR3 runs 12 residues. For the CDR3, the DNA is TGCAGTGCTACGGACAGGGTGGGTGGCTACACCTTC. It encodes CSATDRVGGYTF.

CDR3 protein: CASSQAVGPDLGYGYTF. DNA of the CDR3: TGTGCCAGCAGCCAAGCGGTGGGACCGGACCTTGGCTATGGCTACACCTTC. The gene calls are TRBV4-2 and TRBJ1-2; possibly TRBD1 for D (5 bases). The CDR3 is 17 residues long. Germline CDR1 LGHNA, CDR2 YNFKEQ. Deletions cut 1 base from V and 4 bases from J, with 19 bases between.

The chain uses TRBV20-1 and TRBJ2-5, with 7 bases aligning to TRBD1. Germline V CDR1 and CDR2: DFQATT, SNEGSKA (reference sequence). V lost 0 bases and J lost 11; bases outside the gene matches: 9. CDR3 length: 13 amino acids. The CDR3 DNA follows: TGCAGTGCTAGAGATGACAGGGTCAATGAGCAGTACTTC. As protein: CSARDDRVNEQYF.

The CDR3, as DNA: TGTGCCAGCAGCCCCGGGACTACCAACTACGAGCAGTACTTC. Residues: CASSPGTTNYEQYF. The chain recombines TRBV7-8 with TRBJ2-7; 7 nucleotides align to TRBD2. The CDR3 covers 14 residues. V dropped 5 bases and J dropped 3; count of bases not matched to a gene: 7. CDR1 is SGHVS, CDR2 FQNEAQ, per germline.

This clonotype was recorded a few times. The chain recombines TRBV20-1 with TRBJ1-5; tentative D call: TRBD1 (6 bases). Trimming cost V 6 bases and J 0 bases, with 12 bases left between them. Looked up from germline, CDR1 is DFQATT and CDR2 is SNEGSKA (reference sequence). The CDR3 extends over 14 amino acids. CDR3 protein: CSALGQYSNQPQHF. Written as DNA, the CDR3 is TGCAGTGCCCTAGGACAGTATAGCAATCAGCCCCAGCATTTT.

Only a few counts were recorded for this clonotype. The chain carries TRBV5-1 and TRBJ1-2, with 7 bases identical to TRBD1. Germline CDR1 and CDR2: SGHRS and YFSETQ. The junction had 2 bases not matched to a gene; V was cut back by 3 bases and J by 3 bases. The length of the CDR3 is 13 residues. CDR3 protein: CASSWDSDYGYTF. The CDR3 DNA is TGCGCCAGCAGCTGGGACAGCGACTATGGCTACACCTTC.

The chain recombines TRBV6-4 with TRBJ2-1; D is undetermined. The V gene's germline CDR1 is MRHNA and CDR2 SNTAGT. Trimming shortened V by 0 bases and J by 0 bases, and 6 bases separated the two germline ends. CDR3 length: 15 amino acids. Written as DNA, the CDR3 is TGTGCCAGCAGTGACTCGGAAAGCTCCTACAATGAGCAGTTCTTC. Protein: CASSDSESSYNEQFF.

The chain joins TRBV27 to TRBJ1-2, with 7 bases matching TRBD1. Germline CDR1 is MNHEY and CDR2 is SMNVEV (reference sequence). This CDR3 contains 13 residues. The V gene end was trimmed by 2 bases and the J gene end by 8 bases; junction bases not matched to a gene: 5. CDR3 in amino acids: CASSLGDRRGYTF. CDR3 DNA sequence: TGTGCCAGCAGTTTAGGGGACAGAAGGGGCTACACCTTC.

The chain couples TRBV6-6 to TRBJ2-1; D is perhaps TRBD1 (5 bases). The V gene's germline CDR1 is MNHNY and CDR2 SVGAGI (reference sequence). This CDR3 is 16 amino acids long. V gave up 0 bases and J gave up 0 bases, with 9 bases separating them. Here the CDR3 DNA reads TGTGCCAGCAGTTACTCGCGCAGGGACTCCTACAATGAGCAGTTCTTC. This encodes CASSYSRRDSYNEQFF.

As to this clonotype: The junction departs from the called germline gene at one end, perhaps through a read error. The chain links TRBV7-2 to TRBJ2-3, with a tentative D call TRBD2 (5 bases). CDR3 length: 15 residues. Germline V gene data show CDR1 as SGHTA and CDR2 as FQGNSA. The CDR3, as DNA: TGTGTCAGCAGCTTAGGCGGGTCTTTTTTAGATACGCAGTATTTT. Its translation: CVSSLGGSFLDTQYF. Supplemented by reference TRBV7-2 and TRBJ2-3, the full variable domain reads GAGVSQSPSNKVTEKGKDVELRCDPISGHTALYWYRQSLGQGLEFLIYFQGNSAPDKSGLPSDRFSAERTGGSVSTLTIQRTQQEDSAVYLCVSSLGGSFLDTQYFGPGTRLTVL.

V gene TRBV7-3 combines with J gene TRBJ1-1; possibly TRBD1 for D (5 bases). The CDR3 has 14 residues. V lost 2 bases to trimming and J lost 4 bases, with 11 bases between them. CDR1 is SGHTA and CDR2 is FQGTGA in the germline V gene. CDR3: CASSLGGKGTEAFF. The CDR3 region has the DNA TGTGCCAGCAGCTTAGGGGGTAAAGGCACTGAAGCTTTCTTT.